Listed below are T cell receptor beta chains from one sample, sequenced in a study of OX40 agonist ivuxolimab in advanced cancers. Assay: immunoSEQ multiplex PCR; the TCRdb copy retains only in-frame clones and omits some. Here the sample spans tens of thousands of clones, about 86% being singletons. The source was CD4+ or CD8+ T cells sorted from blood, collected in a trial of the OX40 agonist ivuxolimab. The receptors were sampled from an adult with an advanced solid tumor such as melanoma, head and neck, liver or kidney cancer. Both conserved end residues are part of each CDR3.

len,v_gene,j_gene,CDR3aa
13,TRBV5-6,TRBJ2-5,CASSLGGLETQYF
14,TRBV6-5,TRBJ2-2,CASSYSRGAGELFF
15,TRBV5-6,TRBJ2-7,CASSWVTGGFYEQYF
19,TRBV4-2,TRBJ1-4,CASSQEGGQGRATNEKLFF
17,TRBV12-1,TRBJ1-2,CASSPYGRTKRDYGYTF
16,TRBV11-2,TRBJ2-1,CASSFMVLAGSNEQFF
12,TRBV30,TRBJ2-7,CAWSRTGGEQYF
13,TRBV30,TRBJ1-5,CAWSTGDNQPQHF
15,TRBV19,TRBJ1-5,CASSNGQYSNQPQHF
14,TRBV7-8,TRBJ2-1,CASSGVYSYNEQFF
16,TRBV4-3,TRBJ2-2,CASSPLGEGHTGELFF
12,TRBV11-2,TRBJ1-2,CASSSDNYGYTF
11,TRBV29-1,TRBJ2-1,CSVPKGGEQFF
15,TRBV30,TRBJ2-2,CAWSVGQGYTGELFF
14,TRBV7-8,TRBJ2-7,CASSLGTGRYEQYF
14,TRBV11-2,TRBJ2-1,CASSSGFSYNEQFF
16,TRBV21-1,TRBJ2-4,CASSTTGSLAKNIQYF
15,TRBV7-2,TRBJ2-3,CASSGGQYLTDTQYF
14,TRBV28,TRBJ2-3,CASSYRDTSQTQYF
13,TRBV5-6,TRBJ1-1,CASSLGQPPEAFF
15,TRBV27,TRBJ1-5,CASSLWAAAGQPQHF
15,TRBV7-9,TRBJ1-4,CASSPSGSTNEKLFF
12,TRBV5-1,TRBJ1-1,CASKGDRVEAFF
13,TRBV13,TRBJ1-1,CASSHGSNTEAFF
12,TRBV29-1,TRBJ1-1,CSVRAANTEAFF
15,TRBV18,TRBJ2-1,CASSYLGSSYNEQFF
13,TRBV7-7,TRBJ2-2,CAIGPTNTGELFF
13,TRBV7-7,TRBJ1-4,CASAGGPDEKLFF